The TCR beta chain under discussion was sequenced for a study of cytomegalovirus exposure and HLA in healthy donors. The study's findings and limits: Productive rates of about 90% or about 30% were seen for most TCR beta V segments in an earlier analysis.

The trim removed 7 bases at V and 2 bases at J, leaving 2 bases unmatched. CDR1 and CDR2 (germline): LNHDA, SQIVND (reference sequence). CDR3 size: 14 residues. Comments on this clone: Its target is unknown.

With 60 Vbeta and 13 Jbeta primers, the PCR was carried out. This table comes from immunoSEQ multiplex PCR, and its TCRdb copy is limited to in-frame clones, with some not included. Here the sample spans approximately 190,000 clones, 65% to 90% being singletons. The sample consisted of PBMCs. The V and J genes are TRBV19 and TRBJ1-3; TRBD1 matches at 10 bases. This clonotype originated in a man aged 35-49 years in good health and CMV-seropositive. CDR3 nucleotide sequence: TGTGCCAGTAATGGACAGGGGGCTGGAAACACCATATATTTT. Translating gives CASNGQGAGNTIYF.